This T cell receptor (beta chain) stems from a study of PD-1 blockade in classical Hodgkin lymphoma. Assay used: immunoSEQ multiplex PCR; TCRdb lists only in-frame clones, some missing. Of about 60,000 clones in the sample, about 90% were seen once. With regard to this clone: Its target is not known.

This CDR3 contains 15 residues. Study-level results: Relapsed/refractory patients reportedly had the lowest baseline TCR diversity, below newly diagnosed patients, who were below healthy donors.

Indicated time point: cycle 4 day 1 (C4D1), after 5 to 7 weeks of nivolumab. Every patient had relapsed following autologous stem cell transplantation, and cohorts differed in brentuximab vedotin exposure. Sequenced here: peripheral blood mononuclear cells (PBMCs), sampled before the fourth cycle of nivolumab. The rearrangement links TRBV21-1 to TRBJ1-6; the table's TRBD1 call for D was not verified on the DNA. TRBV21-1 is a pseudogene segment. The source of this sequence is a human donor with classical Hodgkin lymphoma. The CDR3 region is CASSVGQGGNSPLHF. Written as DNA, the CDR3 is TGTGCCAGCAGCGTAGGACAGGGGGGGAATTCACCCCTCCACTTT.